Each of the 21 T cell receptor beta chains below was sequenced from the same sample in a study of OX40 agonist ivuxolimab in advanced cancers. TCRdb keeps only in-frame clones here, not all; method: immunoSEQ multiplex PCR. The sample includes around 100,000 clones, 91% of them seen just once. This sample comprised CD4+ or CD8+ T cells sorted from blood, obtained in a trial of the OX40 agonist ivuxolimab. These receptors originate from an adult with an advanced solid tumor such as melanoma, head and neck, liver or kidney cancer.

The chain carries TRBV5-1 and TRBJ2-7; D ambiguous. This CDR3 comprises 14 residues. Germline V gives CDR1 SGHRS, CDR2 YFSETQ. With 0 bases removed from V and 0 bases from J, the gap between germline ends came to 7 bases. In nucleotides, the CDR3 is TGCGCCAGCAGCTTGGGCGGATTCTCCTACGAGCAGTACTTC. It is translated as CASSLGGFSYEQYF.

The chain combines TRBV11-2 with TRBJ2-3; D remains ambiguous. Looked up from germline, CDR1 is SGHAT and CDR2 is FQNNGV. The CDR3 totals 14 residues. The ends were cut back, 2 bases at V and 2 bases at J, with 8 bases in the middle. The CDR3 DNA sequence: TGTGCCAGCAGCTTACATGCACTCACAGATACGCAGTATTTT. It encodes CASSLHALTDTQYF.

The chain carries TRBV28 and TRBJ2-5; D call uncertain. Germline V gene lookup returns CDR1 MDHEN and CDR2 SYDVKM. The CDR3 covers 13 residues. The V gene lost 1 base and the J gene lost 7 bases, with 10 bases spanning the gap. Here the CDR3 DNA reads TGTGCCAGCAGTTTATCGGTCCCAATGACCCAGTACTTC. Translating gives CASSLSVPMTQYF. The full variable domain, with the rest looked up from reference TRBV28 and TRBJ2-5, is DVKVTQSSRYLVKRTGEKVFLECVQDMDHENMFWYRQDPGLGLRLIYFSYDVKMKEKGDIPEGYSVSREKKERFSLILESASTNQTSMYLCASSLSVPMTQYFGPGTRLLVL.

The chain couples TRBV7-9 to TRBJ2-1; no firm D call. The V and J ends lost 2 bases and 8 bases respectively, with 13 bases between them. This CDR3 is 14 amino acids long. The germline V gene encodes CDR1 SEHNR and CDR2 FQNEAQ (reference sequence). For the CDR3, the DNA is TGTGCCAGCAGCTTAACGGACGCTAGGGATGAGCAGTTCTTC. Encoded protein: CASSLTDARDEQFF.

V and J are TRBV7-9 and TRBJ2-7; D is possibly TRBD2 (7 bases). Between the trimmed V and J ends, which lost 5 bases and 6 bases, there was a span of 14 bases. The CDR3 length is 13 residues. Looked up from germline, CDR1 is SEHNR and CDR2 is FQNEAQ (reference sequence). The DNA of the CDR3 is TGTGCCAGCAGCGCCCGGGGGGCTTCCGAGCAGTACTTC. Its protein is CASSARGASEQYF.

The chain joins TRBV5-1 to TRBJ2-7; 7 nucleotides agree with TRBD2. V gave up 5 bases and J gave up 5 bases; unmatched junction bases: 13. The CDR3 length is 15 residues. Per the germline V gene, CDR1 is SGHRS and CDR2 is YFSETQ. CDR3 protein: CASRPWSGIRDEQYF. In nucleotides, the CDR3 is TGCGCCAGCAGGCCGTGGAGCGGGATTAGGGACGAGCAGTACTTC.

The genes are TRBV30 and TRBJ1-1; no definite D call. CDR1 and CDR2 from the germline V gene are GTSNPN and SVGIG (reference sequence). Trimming left V 0 bases short and J 4 bases short, with 9 bases between. CDR3 size: 13 residues. CDR3 nucleotides: TGTGCCTGGAGTGTCTGGGAAGGCACTGAAGCTTTCTTT. Residues: CAWSVWEGTEAFF.

In regard to this clone: Germline is not matched at one junction end, which may reflect a read error. J is TRBJ2-7 and V is TRBV6-1, with TRBD2 matching over 11 bases. The germline V gene has CDR1 MNHNS and CDR2 SASEGT. CDR3 size: 14 residues. DNA for the CDR3: TGTGCCAGCAGACTAGCGGGGGCAGGGGGCCCCTCGAACTTC. Its translation is CASRLAGAGGPSNF.

The chain employs TRBV11-2 and TRBJ2-1, with 9 nucleotides matching TRBD2. After removal of 6 bases from V and 8 bases from J, the junction contained 11 bases not matched to a gene. The CDR3 loop spans 15 amino acids. Germline V gene sequence: CDR1 SGHAT, CDR2 FQNNGV. The CDR3 spells CASSQPGLATHEQFF. The CDR3 DNA sequence: TGTGCCAGCAGTCAACCGGGACTAGCCACCCATGAGCAGTTCTTC. Combining the CDR3 with reference TRBV11-2 and TRBJ2-1 gives the whole variable domain EAGVAQSPRYKIIEKRQSVAFWCNPISGHATLYWYQQILGQGPKLLIQFQNNGVVDDSQLPKDRFSAERLKGVDSTLKIQPAKLEDSAVYLCASSQPGLATHEQFFGPGTRLTVL.

CDR3 protein: CASSLGRANTEAFF. The CDR3 region has the DNA TGCGCCAGCAGCTTGGGGCGGGCGAACACTGAAGCTTTCTTT. The rearrangement links TRBV5-1 to TRBJ1-1, with no clear D. Germline V gene sequence: CDR1 SGHRS, CDR2 YFSETQ. The germline V and J ends were trimmed by 0 bases and 1 base, with 7 bases remaining between them. The CDR3 totals 14 residues.

The chain has TRBV6-1 and TRBJ2-2; 10 bases match TRBD2. In germline, CDR1 is MNHNS, CDR2 SASEGT. The CDR3 totals 16 residues. J gave up 1 base and V 3 bases, and 2 bases lay outside the gene matches. CDR3 sequence reads: CASSDIAGGNTGELFF. The CDR3 region has the DNA TGTGCCAGCAGTGACATAGCGGGAGGGAACACCGGGGAGCTGTTTTTT.

Worth noting for this clone: The sample holds other DNA sequences that translate to the same CDR3. This chain connects TRBV9 to TRBJ1-4; possibly TRBD1 for D (6 bases). In germline, CDR1 is SGDLS, CDR2 YYNGEE. The CDR3 covers 15 residues. The germline V and J ends were trimmed by 0 bases and 3 bases, with 9 bases remaining between them. Here the CDR3 reads CASSVGGRPNEKLFF. CDR3 bases: TGTGCCAGCAGCGTAGGGGGGCGACCTAATGAAAAACTGTTTTTT.

The rearrangement links TRBV28 to TRBJ2-7; 11 positions match TRBD1. CDR3 length: 16 amino acids. Germline values: CDR1 MDHEN, CDR2 SYDVKM. V dropped 6 bases and J dropped 4; count of bases not matched to a gene: 11. The CDR3 sequence: CASSPPPGQGGYEQYF. In nucleotides, the CDR3 is TGTGCCAGCAGCCCCCCACCGGGACAGGGGGGATACGAGCAGTACTTC.

The chain couples TRBV18 to TRBJ2-7; no clear D. CDR3 length equals 12 residues. Germline CDR1 and CDR2: KGHSH and LQKENI. The V gene lost 3 bases and the J gene lost 6 bases, with 9 bases spanning the gap. The CDR3 DNA follows: TGTGCCAGCTCACCCGCCCTCCCCGAGCAGTACTTC. Amino acid sequence: CASSPALPEQYF.

The CDR3 loop reads CASSFNLLQHF. The CDR3 region has the DNA TGTGCCAGCAGCTTCAACCTACTCCAGCATTTT. V and J are TRBV28 and TRBJ1-5; D unclear. Deletions cut 6 bases from V and 12 bases from J, with 12 bases between. The V gene's germline CDR1 is MDHEN and CDR2 SYDVKM. The CDR3 is 11 residues long.

V and J are TRBV28 and TRBJ1-3; D call uncertain. Germline V gene sequence: CDR1 MDHEN, CDR2 SYDVKM. This CDR3 has 13 amino acids. V lost 2 bases to trimming and J lost 4 bases, with 6 bases between them. The CDR3 loop is CASSLHAGNTIYF. The CDR3 DNA follows: TGTGCCAGCAGTTTACACGCCGGAAACACCATATATTTT.

This chain connects TRBV7-2 to TRBJ2-4; D not certain. V lost 4 bases and J 5 bases, leaving 12 bases between the germline ends. Looked up from germline, CDR1 is SGHTA and CDR2 is FQGNSA. This CDR3 has 14 residues. Here the CDR3 DNA reads TGTGCCAGCAGCTCAACTGGGTCTCAAAACATTCAGTACTTC. Translation gives CASSSTGSQNIQYF.

The genes are TRBV5-1 and TRBJ2-5; 8 bases line up with TRBD2. The J segment lost 0 bases and the V segment lost 5 bases, leaving 9 bases of the junction unmatched. This CDR3 has 16 residues. CDR1 is SGHRS, CDR2 YFSETQ, per germline. CDR3 nucleotides: TGCGCCAGCAGGCCCGGGGCTAGCGGGTACCAAGAGACCCAGTACTTC. Translating it yields CASRPGASGYQETQYF.

This chain joins TRBV11-2 and TRBJ1-5, with no clear D. In germline, CDR1 is SGHAT, CDR2 FQNNGV. Trimming shortened V by 3 bases and J by 0 bases, and 3 bases separated the two germline ends. The CDR3 consists of 13 residues. The CDR3 region is CASSFYSNQPQHF. CDR3 nucleotide sequence: TGTGCCAGCAGCTTTTATAGCAATCAGCCCCAGCATTTT.

In its sample, this clone is medium-sized. The V and J genes are TRBV6-1 and TRBJ1-4; D is possibly TRBD1 (5 bases). Trimming removed 7 bases from V and 7 bases from J, with 13 bases in between. CDR3 length: 13 residues. CDR1 is MNHNS and CDR2 is SASEGT in the germline V gene. The DNA of the CDR3 is TGTGCCAGCACTGGGACCGGGGTTGAAAAACTGTTTTTT. Translation gives CASTGTGVEKLFF.

The table lists this clone with a count of one. This sequence joins TRBV18 and TRBJ1-1; 8 bases are shared with TRBD1. The CDR3 spans 15 residues. V gave up 1 base and J gave up 6 bases; unmatched junction bases: 7. The germline CDR1 and CDR2 sequences are KGHSH and LQKENI. The CDR3 nucleotides read TGTGCCAGCTCACCACTACAGGGGGTAACCCCTGAAGCTTTCTTT. Translating gives CASSPLQGVTPEAFF.